These 21 T cell receptor beta chains were all obtained from the same sample, sequenced in a study of shared clonotypes between healthy human individuals. Libraries were prepared by immunoSEQ multiplex PCR; TCRdb keeps only in-frame clonotypes and omits some of them. The table lists some 530,000 clones, about 84% of them singletons. Sequences were obtained from PBMCs. The receptor source for this set is a middle-aged woman in good health. Some clones in this sample may be carry-over from other donors' samples.

As to this clone: This likely stems from a read error, as it lies one base from a far larger clone. V is TRBV2 and J is TRBJ1-2, with 7 bases aligning to TRBD1. The CDR3 is made up of 17 amino acids. Germline loops: CDR1 SNHLY, CDR2 FYNNEI. V was clipped by 7 bases and J by 6 bases; unmatched bases: 20. The CDR3 is CASIQPRHRGQNHGYTF. In DNA form, the CDR3 reads TGTGCCAGCATCCAACCCCGACATAGGGGGCAGAACCATGGCTACACCTTC.

Here the CDR3 DNA reads TGCGCCAGCAGCGGTGGGCTAGCGGGGCCGGTCTACGAGCAGTACTTC. Amino acids: CASSGGLAGPVYEQYF. This sequence joins TRBV5-1 and TRBJ2-7, with 9 bases aligning to TRBD2. V shed 4 bases, J shed 3 bases, and the junction held 11 bases outside the gene matches. Germline V gene lookup returns CDR1 SGHRS and CDR2 YFSETQ. There are 16 residues in the CDR3.

This chain connects TRBV7-8 to TRBJ2-7; D gene uncertain. This CDR3 has 14 residues. V gave up 2 bases and J gave up 0 bases, with 8 bases separating them. Per the germline V gene, CDR1 is SGHVS and CDR2 is FQNEAQ. The CDR3 sequence is CASSLKGISYEQYF. CDR3 bases: TGTGCCAGCAGCTTAAAGGGTATCTCCTACGAGCAGTACTTC.

Turning to this clone: A single base is all that separates this from a far larger clone, so a read error is likely. This specimen includes other DNA sequences encoding the same CDR3. The chain combines TRBV11-3 with TRBJ2-7, with D perhaps matching TRBD2 (5 bases). Trimming left V 9 bases short and J 0 bases short, with 18 bases between. The length of the CDR3 is 15 residues. Germline V gives CDR1 SGHNT, CDR2 YENEEA. The CDR3, as DNA: TGTGCCAGTAGTGAAGCCGGGGAGACCTCCTACGAGCAGTACTTC. Encoded protein: CASSEAGETSYEQYF.

This CDR3 reads CASSNSFAGELFF. In nucleotides, the CDR3 is TGTGCCAGCAGCAATAGCTTCGCCGGGGAGCTGTTTTTT. The chain couples TRBV7-9 to TRBJ2-2, with D hard to call. This CDR3 is 13 amino acids long. CDR1 is SEHNR, CDR2 FQNEAQ, per germline (reference sequence). V shed 5 bases and J shed 6 bases, with 10 bases lying between them.

The V call is TRBV5-6, the J call TRBJ1-2, with D unclear. There are 12 residues in the CDR3. Trimming shortened V by 2 bases and J by 6 bases, and 8 bases separated the two germline ends. Looked up from germline, CDR1 is SGHDT and CDR2 is YYEEEE. The CDR3 protein is CASSFFGDGYTF. CDR3 sequence (DNA): TGTGCCAGCAGCTTCTTCGGGGATGGCTACACCTTC.

As concerns this clone: A far larger clone is one base from this, pointing to a likely read error. CDR3 DNA sequence: TGCGCCAGCAGCCCAGGACAGACGTCTTACAATAAGCAGTTCTTC. Translating gives CASSPGQTSYNKQFF. The chain combines TRBV5-1 with TRBJ2-1; a possible D gene is TRBD1 (6 bases). CDR3 length equals 15 residues. Per the germline V gene, CDR1 is SGHRS and CDR2 is YFSETQ.

This chain uses TRBV10-2 with TRBJ2-3; 9 nucleotides agree with TRBD2. The CDR3 runs to 18 residues. The germline V gene has CDR1 WSHSY and CDR2 SAAADI. The trim removed 1 base at V and 0 bases at J, leaving 8 bases unmatched. The CDR3 loop is CASSEFLAGYRSTDTQYF. The CDR3 DNA is TGCGCCAGCAGTGAGTTCCTAGCGGGGTATAGGAGCACAGATACGCAGTATTTT.

The V gene is TRBV28, the J gene TRBJ1-4; TRBD1 matches 10 bases. CDR1 is MDHEN, CDR2 SYDVKM, per germline. The V and J ends lost 6 bases and 5 bases, in that order; junction bases with no gene match: 6. CDR3 length: 15 residues. The CDR3 is CASRFVGQGNEKLFF. The CDR3 DNA follows: TGTGCCAGCAGATTCGTGGGACAGGGGAATGAAAAACTGTTTTTT.

The rearrangement uses TRBV4-3 and TRBJ2-5; TRBD2 might be the D (5 bases). The end of the DNA aligns better with TRBJ2-7, so the J call may be wrong. This CDR3 has 16 residues. Germline assignment: CDR1 LGHNA and CDR2 YSLEER. The CDR3 here is CASSPRAPASSYEQYF. CDR3 nucleotide sequence: TGCGCCAGCAGCCCGCGGGCCCCGGCTAGCTCCTACGAGCAGTACTTC.

The chain uses TRBV27 and TRBJ2-5; 13 positions agree with TRBD2. Germline-derived CDR1 and CDR2 are MNHEY and SMNVEV (reference sequence). The V gene end was trimmed by 6 bases and the J gene end by 2 bases; junction bases not matched to a gene: 6. This CDR3 spans 16 amino acids. As DNA, the CDR3 is TGTGCCAGCAGCACTCGACTAGCGGGAGGACAAGAGACCCAGTACTTC. Protein: CASSTRLAGGQETQYF.

The chain links TRBV19 to TRBJ2-2; 8 nucleotides align to TRBD1. With V trimmed by 4 bases and J by 7 bases, 5 bases remained unmatched. In germline, CDR1 is LNHDA, CDR2 SQIVND (reference sequence). This CDR3 spans 14 amino acids. Here the CDR3 reads CASSTGGTGGELFF. The CDR3 DNA sequence: TGTGCCAGTAGTACAGGGGGCACGGGCGGGGAGCTGTTTTTT.

In its sample, this clone was seen a few times. Since a far larger clone is one base different, this is likely a read error. Other DNA sequences within the sample encode an identical CDR3. The chain carries TRBV29-1 and TRBJ1-2; 8 bases match TRBD1. Trimming removed 6 bases from V and 2 bases from J; junction bases left unmatched: 8. Germline V CDR1 and CDR2: SQVTM, ANQGSEA. The CDR3 is 14 amino acids. The CDR3 loop is CSVIARTGNYGYTF. The DNA for the CDR3 is TGCAGCGTCATCGCTAGGACAGGGAACTATGGCTACACCTTC.

About this clone: Only one base separates this from a far larger clonotype, so it likely reflects a read error. Other DNA sequences within the sample encode an identical CDR3. For the CDR3, the DNA is TGTGCCAGCAGCTTGGTACGTATTGATGGCGGGGAGCTGTTTTTT. Amino acid sequence: CASSLVRIDGGELFF. The chain combines TRBV5-6 with TRBJ2-2; unclear D gene. Trimming removed 0 bases at V and 7 bases at J, with 13 bases between. Germline V lookup: CDR1 SGHDT, CDR2 YYEEEE. The CDR3 is made up of 15 amino acids.

The rearrangement joins TRBV10-3 to TRBJ2-7; D is uncertain. The V gene's germline CDR1 is ENHRY and CDR2 SYGVKD. The CDR3 is 16 amino acids. With 0 bases removed from V and 2 bases from J, the gap between germline ends came to 14 bases. CDR3 bases: TGTGCCATCAGTGAGTCGGGGAAACAGAAAGCCTACGAGCAGTACTTC. As protein: CAISESGKQKAYEQYF.

This clone was seen a few times. The chain combines TRBV5-1 with TRBJ2-5, with 8 bases fitting TRBD1. V trimming: 0 bases; J trimming: 5 bases; junction bases outside the gene matches: 6. CDR3 length equals 15 residues. Per germline, CDR1 SGHRS and CDR2 YFSETQ. The CDR3 spells CASSLEDRAWETQYF. Here the CDR3 DNA reads TGCGCCAGCAGCTTGGAGGACAGGGCGTGGGAGACCCAGTACTTC.

Of note for this clone: This may stem from a read error, because a much larger clone lies one nucleotide away. The gene calls are TRBV4-1 and TRBJ2-3; 7 bases fit TRBD2. The trim removed 6 bases at V and 2 bases at J, leaving 11 bases unmatched. The CDR3 runs 16 residues. Germline CDR1 is MGHRA and CDR2 is YSYEKL. The CDR3 bases are TGCGCCAGCAGATGGGGGTCTAGCGGACCCACAGATACGCAGTATTTT. This gives the protein CASRWGSSGPTDTQYF.

V and J are TRBV7-9 and TRBJ2-3; TRBD1 is a possible D gene (6 bases). V was pared by 5 bases and J by 0 bases, with 15 bases between. This CDR3 comprises 16 residues. Germline assignment: CDR1 SEHNR and CDR2 FQNEAQ (reference sequence). CDR3 residues: CASSRGQTPSTDTQYF. CDR3 DNA: TGTGCCAGCAGCCGGGGACAAACTCCTAGCACAGATACGCAGTATTTT.

This clone was observed a single time. The rearrangement links TRBV6-1 to TRBJ2-1; perhaps TRBD2 as D (6 bases). The CDR3 totals 14 residues. Germline CDR1 MNHNS, CDR2 SASEGT. Trimming removed 6 bases at V and 6 bases at J, with 15 bases between. CDR3 region: CASRVRGSGNEQFF. The CDR3 coding sequence is TGTGCCAGCAGGGTCCGGGGTAGCGGCAATGAGCAGTTCTTC.

The chain joins TRBV14 to TRBJ1-1, with D uncertain. Per germline, CDR1 SGHDN and CDR2 FVKESK. V was clipped by 1 base and J by 1 base, with 10 bases between them. This CDR3 region has 15 residues. CDR3 protein: CASSQGRSPNTEAFF. CDR3 bases: TGTGCCAGCAGCCAAGGTCGGAGCCCGAACACTGAAGCTTTCTTT.

In the case of this clone: This likely reflects a read error, since a far larger clone is one base away. The V gene is TRBV30, the J gene TRBJ1-2; 7 bases are shared with TRBD1. Germline values: CDR1 GTSNPN, CDR2 SVGIG (reference sequence). This CDR3 region has 13 residues. The CDR3: CAWSRQGPYCYTF. The DNA for the CDR3 is TGTGCCTGGAGCAGACAGGGCCCCTATTGCTACACCTTC. The full variable domain, rest sourced from reference TRBV30 and TRBJ1-2, is SQTIHQWPATLVQPVGSPLSLECTVEGTSNPNLYWYRQAAGRGLQLLFYSVGIGQISSEVPQNLSASRPQDRQFILSSKKLLLSDSGFYLCAWSRQGPYCYTFGSGTRLTVV.